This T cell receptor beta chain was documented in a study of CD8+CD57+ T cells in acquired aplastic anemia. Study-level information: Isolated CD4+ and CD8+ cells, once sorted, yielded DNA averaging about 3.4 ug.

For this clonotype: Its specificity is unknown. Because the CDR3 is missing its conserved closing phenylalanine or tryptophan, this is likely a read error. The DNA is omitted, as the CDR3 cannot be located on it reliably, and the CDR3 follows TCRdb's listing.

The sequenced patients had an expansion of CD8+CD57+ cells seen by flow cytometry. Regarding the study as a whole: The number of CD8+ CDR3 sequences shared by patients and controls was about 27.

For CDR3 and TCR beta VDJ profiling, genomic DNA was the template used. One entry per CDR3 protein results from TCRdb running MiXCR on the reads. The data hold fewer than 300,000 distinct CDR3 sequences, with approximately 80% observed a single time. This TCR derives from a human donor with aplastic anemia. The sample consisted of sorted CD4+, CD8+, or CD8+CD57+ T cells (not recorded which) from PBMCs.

CDR3 region: CASRDEDYPPVNI. The chain joins TRBV9 to TRBJ2-3; the D call of TRBD2 is as the table states it, not checked on the DNA. Per germline, CDR1 SGDLS and CDR2 YYNGEE. The CDR3 totals 13 residues, both ends included.